The rows below give T cell receptor beta chains drawn from one sample of a study of shared clonotypes between healthy human individuals. Clones were sequenced by immunoSEQ multiplex PCR, and TCRdb holds only the in-frame ones, with some missing. The sample gives about 2.1 million clones, 93% of which show up once; over 1.5% is in the top ten. The specimen sequenced was naive CD8+ T cells from PBMCs. The source is a man between 18 and 29 years old in good health. Some clones in this sample may be carry-over from other donors' samples. CDR3s include the opening cysteine and the closing phenylalanine or tryptophan. Each record gives: D gene, J gene, clone size, V gene, CDR3 protein, CDR3 DNA. D genes are given only for firm matches. Not all rows give a size; the values are once, few, many and, for expanded clones, a class.

TRBD1 | TRBJ2-2 | . | TRBV4-3 | CASSLNDRASTGELFF | TGCGCCAGCAGCCTCAACGACAGGGCGAGCACCGGGGAGCTGTTTTTT
. | TRBJ2-6 | . | TRBV29-1 | CSVELQGGGANVLTF | TGCAGCGTTGAACTACAGGGAGGTGGGGCCAACGTCCTGACTTTC
TRBD1 | TRBJ1-1 | . | TRBV18 | CASWSRDRGTEAFF | TGTGCCAGCTGGTCCCGGGACAGGGGGACTGAAGCTTTCTTT
TRBD1 | TRBJ1-5 | . | TRBV28 | CASSDDRGVLIRNQPQHF | TGTGCCAGCAGTGATGACAGGGGCGTCCTCATTCGCAATCAGCCCCAGCATTTT
. | TRBJ2-7 | . | TRBV7-6 | CASSLEAISEQYF | TGTGCCAGCAGCTTAGAGGCCATATCCGAGCAGTACTTC
TRBD1 | TRBJ2-5 | . | TRBV4-1 | CASRENRGGETQYF | TGCGCCAGCAGAGAGAACAGGGGTGGGGAGACCCAGTACTTC
TRBD1 | TRBJ2-7 | . | TRBV7-9 | CASSRTGSSYEQYF | TGTGCCAGCAGCCGGACAGGGAGCTCCTACGAGCAGTACTTC
. | TRBJ1-2 | . | TRBV28 | CASSLMGAPGGYTF | TGTGCCAGCAGTTTAATGGGGGCGCCTGGTGGCTACACCTTC
. | TRBJ1-1 | . | TRBV14 | CASSPLRGREAFF | TGTGCCAGCAGCCCTCTGAGGGGTCGGGAAGCTTTCTTT
TRBD2 | TRBJ2-1 | . | TRBV11-2 | CASSLRLAGYNEQFF | TGTGCCAGCAGCTTAAGACTAGCGGGCTACAATGAGCAGTTCTTC
. | TRBJ1-2 | few | TRBV5-1 | CASRLTGDYGYTF | TGCGCCAGCAGGCTGACAGGTGACTATGGCTACACCTTC
TRBD2 | TRBJ2-3 | . | TRBV7-9 | CASSTSTGGSTDTQYF | TGTGCCAGCAGCACCTCGACGGGAGGCAGCACAGATACGCAGTATTTT
. | TRBJ1-1 | few | TRBV29-1 | CSVVRGTGGEAFF | TGCAGCGTTGTGAGGGGGACGGGCGGCGAAGCTTTCTTT
. | TRBJ1-1 | . | TRBV7-2 | CASRTFGVNTEAFF | TGTGCCAGCAGAACTTTCGGGGTGAACACTGAAGCTTTCTTT
TRBD1 | TRBJ2-7 | . | TRBV7-2 | CASSYNRGRSYEQYF | TGTGCCAGCAGCTACAACAGGGGGAGGTCCTACGAGCAGTACTTC
TRBD1 | TRBJ2-3 | . | TRBV6-1 | CASSDLGQGADTQYF | TGTGCCAGCAGTGATTTAGGACAGGGGGCAGATACGCAGTATTTT
TRBD2 | TRBJ2-2 | . | TRBV11-2 | CASSLIGTSLTGELFF | TGTGCCAGCAGCTTAATCGGGACTAGTTTAACCGGGGAGCTGTTTTTT
. | TRBJ2-7 | . | TRBV7-6 | CASSYSSGAYEQYF | TGTGCCAGCAGCTACTCGTCGGGGGCCTACGAGCAGTACTTC
. | TRBJ2-1 | . | TRBV7-9 | CASRSNRINNEQFF | TGTGCCAGCAGGTCAAATAGGATAAACAATGAGCAGTTCTTC
TRBD1 | TRBJ2-3 | . | TRBV6-6 | CASSSMTGGREDTQYF | TGTGCCAGCAGTTCTATGACAGGGGGTCGTGAAGATACGCAGTATTTT
. | TRBJ1-1 | few | TRBV30 | CAWSVGGVGTEAFF | TGTGCCTGGAGTGTAGGAGGGGTGGGCACTGAAGCTTTCTTT
TRBD1 | TRBJ1-1 | . | TRBV5-4 | CASSRDRDAAEAFF | TGTGCCAGCAGCAGGGACAGGGATGCCGCTGAAGCTTTCTTT
. | TRBJ2-5 | . | TRBV7-9 | CASSLVDRSTQYF | TGTGCCAGCAGCCTAGTTGATAGGTCGACCCAGTACTTC
. | TRBJ2-5 | . | TRBV7-2 | CASSLYQETQYF | TGTGCCAGCAGCTTATACCAAGAGACCCAGTACTTC
TRBD2 | TRBJ2-7 | . | TRBV15 | CATSSTTGTSGRVGYEQYF | TGTGCCACCAGCAGTACGACCGGGACTAGCGGGAGAGTGGGTTACGAGCAGTACTTC